This TCR beta chain was retrieved from a study of blood T cell repertoires in COVID-19 (dated by TCRdb to between 2020 and 2021). Study-level background: Samples from collaborators originated in the United States, Italy and Spain and spanned both the acute and convalescent phases of COVID-19. The repertoires were released in a freely available public database meant as a resource for research on the immune response to SARS-CoV-2. The material from the prospective study consisted of cDNA or gDNA derived from T cells, B-cell-depleted T cells, or PBMCs. Samples came from the ongoing ImmuneRACE study (first 160 participants) plus 1,254 subjects from 6 global collaborators. Where available, HLA class I and class II types were taken from metadata supplied by the sample provider and were not determined by assay-based typing. Nearly every sample came with metadata listing a de-identified subject ID, COVID-19 status, age in years and sex. Subjects who had been exposed to COVID-19, were actively infected with it, or had recovered from it provided the deeply sampled blood TCRbeta repertoires that made up the dataset. General findings and caveats noted by the study authors: How much clinical and demographic metadata was included differed by source and by participant, and the metadata was provided uncurated.

A word on this clone: The clone's antigen remains unknown. Base qualities are missing; no much larger clone stands one base away.

V and J lose 4 bases and 1 base, and a span of 10 bases separates them. Including cysteine and phenylalanine, the CDR3 has 14 amino acids. Only CDR3 DNA remains: 42 bases, in frame from the first base. Reading the germline V gene (reference sequence) gives CDR1 SEHNR and CDR2 FQNEAQ. TCRbeta CDR3 regions were amplified from genomic DNA using the immunoSEQ Assay, a bias-controlled multiplex PCR. Concerning the study's data processing: The number of nucleated cells in each sample was estimated by amplification of reference gene primers within the assay. Sequence reads were collapsed and filtered to measure the absolute abundance of every unique TCRbeta CDR3 rearrangement. Productive Simpson clonality was computed per sample as the square root of Simpson's diversity index over productive rearrangements. Sourced from immuneACCESS, this table was stored by TCRdb with only in-frame sequences that have V and J called. A share of the clones is absent; for the studies checked, an unresolved V gene accounts for under half, and the remainder has no known explanation. That table furnishes V, J and clone size, whereas the DNA furnished D and trimming. The table for this sample lists hundreds of thousands of clones; 83% of them were counted only once. About 3.6% of the sample is taken by the ten largest.

Participants in the prospective study were aged roughly 18 to 100 years, lived in over 20 United States geographic areas, and enrolled through a virtual design. Cohort assignment in the prospective study relied on participant-reported clinical history from a screening survey and a study questionnaire. A participant counted as exposed if, within 2 weeks of entering the study, that participant had been in contact with someone who had a PCR-confirmed or clinician-diagnosed COVID-19 case. Each participant in the prospective study had whole blood, serum and a nasopharyngeal or oropharyngeal swab collected by mobile phlebotomists. Over a 2-month period, participants in the prospective study had the option of providing additional blood draws and questionnaires. Prospective study blood samples were shipped either frozen or at room temperature before DNA extraction.

The rearranged segments are TRBV7-9 and TRBJ2-5, with TRBD2 perhaps the D gene, on 6 matching bases. Material for sequencing was PBMCs or T cells enriched from blood (not recorded which). The TCR originated in a woman aged 40 to 50 who had been exposed to COVID-19. The DNA sequence is TGTGCCAGCAGCTCCCGGGGGTTCCAAGAGACCCAGTACTTC. The resulting protein is CASSSRGFQETQYF.